These 13 T cell receptor beta chains came from one sample sequenced in a study of T-cell reconstitution after alpha-beta-depleted transplantation in children. During its preparation, the TCRbeta library received unique molecular identifiers. MiXCR was run by TCRdb on the PCR reads, yielding one entry per CDR3 protein. The sample consists of hundreds of thousands of distinct CDR3 sequences, 15% to 20% of them appearing once. This specimen was PBMCs from the stem cell graft donor, taken from the stem cell graft. The receptors derive from a human donor who donated a stem cell graft to a child with acute lymphoblastic leukemia.

This clonotype was observed a few times. The rearrangement joins TRBV6-5 to TRBJ2-1; perhaps TRBD2 as D (6 bases). Germline loops: CDR1 MNHEY, CDR2 SVGAGI. This CDR3 has 15 residues. V lost 6 bases and J lost 0, with 12 bases in between. CDR3 DNA sequence: TGTGCCAGCAGATACGGGAGCCCCTCCTACAATGAGCAGTTCTTC. Its translation is CASRYGSPSYNEQFF.

This clonotype was observed a few times. The V gene is TRBV5-5, the J gene TRBJ2-6, with 8 nucleotides matching TRBD1. V shed 1 base, J shed 0 bases, and the junction held 3 bases outside the gene matches. Germline assignment: CDR1 SGHKS and CDR2 YYEKEE (reference sequence). The CDR3 sequence is 17 residues long. CDR3 residues: CASSLRTGGSGANVLTF. Written as DNA, the CDR3 is TGTGCCAGCAGCTTGAGAACAGGGGGCTCTGGGGCCAACGTCCTGACTTTC.

The rearrangement links TRBV20-1 to TRBJ2-3, with 8 bases lining up with TRBD1. Germline trimming cut 3 bases from V and 0 bases from J; bases unmatched to any gene: 14. CDR3 length equals 18 residues. Germline CDR1 DFQATT, CDR2 SNEGSKA (reference sequence). The CDR3: CSARSYGQGWMSTDTQYF. The CDR3 nucleotides read TGCAGTGCTAGGAGTTATGGACAGGGATGGATGAGCACAGATACGCAGTATTTT.

The chain carries TRBV7-3 and TRBJ2-6; D is unresolved. This CDR3 region has 17 residues. Trimming left V 2 bases short and J 0 bases short, with 11 bases between. Germline CDR1 reads SGHTA; CDR2 reads FQGTGA. The CDR3 reads CASSLRQPSSGANVLTF. The CDR3 DNA sequence: TGTGCCAGCAGCTTACGTCAACCGTCCTCTGGGGCCAACGTCCTGACTTTC.

This clonotype was counted many times. V usage is TRBV5-6 and J usage is TRBJ1-1; tentative D call: TRBD1 (6 bases). V lost 0 bases and J lost 1, with 7 bases in between. The germline gives CDR1 SGHDT, CDR2 YYEEEE. This CDR3 has 14 residues. CDR3 loop: CASSLGRGNTEAFF. CDR3 bases: TGTGCCAGCAGCTTGGGCAGGGGGAACACTGAAGCTTTCTTT.

The genes are TRBV5-1 and TRBJ2-5; D is undetermined. Trimming took off 4 bases at V and 0 bases at J, with 13 bases between the two ends. The CDR3 sequence is 15 residues long. The germline V gene has CDR1 SGHRS and CDR2 YFSETQ. CDR3 in DNA: TGCGCCAGCAGCGAACGAGGTGGGGACCAAGAGACCCAGTACTTC. It is translated as CASSERGGDQETQYF. Filled out from reference TRBV5-1 and TRBJ2-5, the complete variable domain reads KAGVTQTPRYLIKTRGQQVTLSCSPISGHRSVSWYQQTPGQGLQFLFEYFSETQRNKGNFPGRFSGRQFSNSRSEMNVSTLELGDSALYLCASSERGGDQETQYFGPGTRLLVL.

In its sample, this clonotype was seen many times. The genes are TRBV5-1 and TRBJ2-1; perhaps TRBD2 as D (6 bases). Germline CDR1 SGHRS, CDR2 YFSETQ. V gave up 0 bases and J gave up 4 bases, with 11 bases separating them. CDR3 length: 15 amino acids. CDR3 loop: CASSLARRGYNEQFF. The CDR3 DNA reads TGCGCCAGCAGCTTGGCCCGGCGGGGTTACAATGAGCAGTTCTTC.

This clonotype was found a few times. The chain uses TRBV5-1 and TRBJ2-1, with D hard to call. CDR1 SGHRS and CDR2 YFSETQ come from the germline V gene. CDR3 length: 13 residues. Trimming removed 5 bases at V and 7 bases at J, with 13 bases between. The DNA of the CDR3 is TGCGCCAGCAGAGACTTCCCCGAAAATGAGCAGTTCTTC. This codes for CASRDFPENEQFF.

This clonotype was seen only a few times. The rearrangement joins TRBV5-1 to TRBJ2-2, with D possibly called TRBD1 or TRBD2 (5 bases each). The CDR3 loop spans 15 amino acids. Between the trimmed V and J ends, which lost 2 bases and 0 bases, there was a span of 8 bases. Germline assignment: CDR1 SGHRS and CDR2 YFSETQ. The CDR3 is CASSFQGPNTGELFF. The CDR3 DNA reads TGCGCCAGCAGCTTCCAGGGACCGAACACCGGGGAGCTGTTTTTT.

This clonotype was counted between two and nine times. The CDR3 here is CATSATLGGEQFF. The CDR3 bases are TGTGCCACCAGTGCAACGTTAGGGGGTGAGCAGTTCTTC. The rearrangement uses TRBV24-1 and TRBJ2-1; tentative D call: TRBD1 (6 bases). Trimming cost V 5 bases and J 9 bases, with 13 bases left between them. The CDR3 contains 13 residues. The germline V gene has CDR1 KGHDR and CDR2 SFDVKD.

The table lists this clonotype with many counts. The rearrangement joins TRBV20-1 to TRBJ2-1; D could derive from TRBD1 or TRBD2 (6 bases each). The germline gives CDR1 DFQATT, CDR2 SNEGSKA (reference sequence). The germline V and J ends were trimmed by 2 bases and 2 bases, with 13 bases remaining between them. This CDR3 comprises 15 residues. CDR3 residues: CSARPGAAAYNEQFF. The CDR3 coding sequence is TGCAGTGCTAGACCGGGGGCAGCAGCCTACAATGAGCAGTTCTTC.

The chain recombines TRBV5-1 with TRBJ1-1; weak D call: TRBD1 (5 bases). Germline-derived CDR1 and CDR2 are SGHRS and YFSETQ. The CDR3 is made up of 14 amino acids. The ends were cut back, 4 bases at V and 8 bases at J, with 18 bases in the middle. DNA of the CDR3: TGCGCCAGCAGCCCAGACGGGACCCCACGGGAAGCTTTCTTT. Encoded protein: CASSPDGTPREAFF.

The V call is TRBV7-9, the J call TRBJ2-7; 7 bases align to TRBD1. Per the germline V gene, CDR1 is SEHNR and CDR2 is FQNEAQ (reference sequence). The CDR3 runs to 14 residues. With V trimmed by 5 bases and J by 5 bases, 9 bases remained unmatched. The CDR3 DNA reads as TGTGCCAGCAGCCATGACAGGGCGGGCGACGAGCAGTACTTC. It yields the protein CASSHDRAGDEQYF.